The 12 T cell receptor beta chains given below trace back to one sample, sequenced in a study of control samples from healthy donors and cancer patients. Produced via immunoSEQ multiplex PCR; TCRdb's table is partial and in-frame only. Of about 89,000 clones in the sample, approximately 86% were seen once. The sequenced material came from blood. Every receptor here comes from a man younger than 40 in good health.

This sequence joins TRBV7-9 and TRBJ2-3; D may be TRBD2 (7 bases). The CDR3 sequence is 14 residues long. The germline V gene has CDR1 SEHNR and CDR2 FQNEAQ (reference sequence). V was shortened by 6 bases and J by 4 bases, with 14 bases between the two germline ends. CDR3 amino acids: CASSFGGAADTQYF. CDR3 bases: TGTGCCAGCAGTTTTGGGGGGGCCGCAGATACGCAGTATTTT.

CDR3 loop: CASSGGQGFTEAFF. DNA of the CDR3: TGTGCCAGCAGTGGGGGACAGGGATTCACTGAAGCTTTCTTT. The V call is TRBV2, the J call TRBJ1-1, with 9 bases identical to TRBD1. This CDR3 has 14 residues. V lost 4 bases to trimming and J lost 4 bases; unmatched junction nucleotides: 4. The germline V gene has CDR1 SNHLY and CDR2 FYNNEI. The whole variable domain, remainder taken from reference TRBV2 and TRBJ1-1, is EPEVTQTPSHQVTQMGQEVILRCVPISNHLYFYWYRQILGQKVEFLVSFYNNEISEKSEIFDDQFSVERPDGSNFTLKIRSTKLEDSAMYFCASSGGQGFTEAFFGQGTRLTVV.

The V and J genes are TRBV6-6 and TRBJ1-5; TRBD1 is a possible D gene (5 bases). V was clipped by 2 bases and J by 4 bases, with 9 bases between them. Germline CDR1 is MNHNY and CDR2 is SVGAGI (reference sequence). The CDR3 runs 14 residues. The CDR3 region has the DNA TGTGCCAGCAGTTACAACCAGGGTAATCAGCCCCAGCATTTT. This encodes CASSYNQGNQPQHF.

The V call is TRBV5-1, the J call TRBJ1-1; 9 bases are a match to TRBD1. CDR1 is SGHRS, CDR2 YFSETQ, per germline. The CDR3 is made up of 15 amino acids. The J segment lost 6 bases and the V segment lost 3 bases, leaving 9 bases of the junction unmatched. DNA for the CDR3: TGCGCCAGCAGCTCGGGACAGGGAAATGCGGCTGAAGCTTTCTTT. It yields the protein CASSSGQGNAAEAFF.

The chain carries TRBV2 and TRBJ2-3, with 10 nucleotides matching TRBD1. The CDR3 is 15 amino acids. J gave up 4 bases and V 2 bases, and 3 bases lay outside the gene matches. CDR1 is SNHLY, CDR2 FYNNEI, per germline. This CDR3 is CASSELGTGADTQYF. For the CDR3, the DNA is TGTGCCAGCAGTGAACTCGGGACAGGGGCAGATACGCAGTATTTT.

This sequence joins TRBV11-3 and TRBJ2-5; D is possibly TRBD2 (6 bases). Germline lookup yields CDR1 SGHNT and CDR2 YENEEA. The CDR3 contains 12 residues. V shed 3 bases and J shed 5 bases, with 7 bases lying between them. The CDR3 nucleotides read TGTGCCAGCAGCTTTGGGGGGGAGACCCAGTACTTC. Its protein product is CASSFGGETQYF.

This clone was detected only once. The rearrangement joins TRBV9 to TRBJ2-4; no clear D. The CDR3 has 17 amino acids. Between the trimmed V and J ends, which lost 4 bases and 8 bases, there was a span of 25 bases. In germline, CDR1 is SGDLS, CDR2 YYNGEE. CDR3 sequence: CASSPGYREFLKDIQYF. DNA of the CDR3: TGTGCCAGCAGCCCTGGTTACAGAGAGTTCTTGAAGGACATTCAGTACTTC.

DNA of the CDR3: TGTGCCAGCAGTGAATTACCCCGGGGGGCCGAGCAGTACGTC. This codes for CASSELPRGAEQYV. This sequence joins TRBV2 and TRBJ2-7, with D perhaps TRBD2 (7 bases). The CDR3 extends over 14 amino acids. Per the germline V gene, CDR1 is SNHLY and CDR2 is FYNNEI. Trimming cost V 2 bases and J 6 bases, with 14 bases left between them.

The chain links TRBV30 to TRBJ1-6; D is ambiguous. Germline V gene lookup returns CDR1 GTSNPN and CDR2 SVGIG (reference sequence). CDR3 length: 12 amino acids. CDR3 region: CAHEINNSPLHF. The CDR3 DNA is TGTGCGCACGAGATCAATAATTCACCCCTCCACTTT. The variable domain in full, completed from reference TRBV30 and TRBJ1-6, reads SQTIHQWPATLVQPVGSPLSLECTVEGTSNPNLYWYRQAAGRGLQLLFYSVGIGQISSEVPQNLSASRPQDRQFILSSKKLLLSDSGFYLCAHEINNSPLHFGNGTRLTVT.

V is TRBV6-5 and J is TRBJ1-1; 8 bases map to TRBD1. Germline CDR1 and CDR2: MNHEY and SVGAGI. Trimming cost V 6 bases and J 4 bases; bases outside gene matches: 4. CDR3 size: 13 residues. CDR3 nucleotide sequence: TGTGCCAGCAGCCGGACAGGGACCACTGAAGCTTTCTTT. Residues: CASSRTGTTEAFF.

V gene TRBV30 combines with J gene TRBJ2-1; 7 positions agree with TRBD1. The length of the CDR3 is 13 residues. In germline, CDR1 is GTSNPN, CDR2 SVGIG (reference sequence). Germline trimming cut 3 bases from V and 4 bases from J; bases unmatched to any gene: 3. The chain's CDR3 is CAWSEDRYNEQFF. CDR3 nucleotide sequence: TGTGCCTGGAGCGAGGACAGGTACAATGAGCAGTTCTTC. Filled out from reference TRBV30 and TRBJ2-1, the complete variable domain reads SQTIHQWPATLVQPVGSPLSLECTVEGTSNPNLYWYRQAAGRGLQLLFYSVGIGQISSEVPQNLSASRPQDRQFILSSKKLLLSDSGFYLCAWSEDRYNEQFFGPGTRLTVL.

This clone was found once. This chain links TRBV6-1 with TRBJ1-2, with 8 bases aligning to TRBD1. CDR1 and CDR2 from the germline V gene are MNHNS and SASEGT. This CDR3 comprises 12 residues. The trim removed 7 bases at V and 6 bases at J, leaving 4 bases unmatched. The CDR3 DNA reads TGTGCCAGCACCGAGGACAGGGATGGCTACACCTTC. This encodes CASTEDRDGYTF.